A single sample is the source of the 30 T cell receptor beta chains below, sequenced in a study of T cell responses to AZD1222 COVID-19 vaccine (dated by TCRdb to the early 2020s). What this sample's time point label stands for: baseline before first vaccination. Library preparation used the immunoSEQ multiplex PCR assay. TCRdb mirrors the immuneACCESS table, restricted to in-frame sequences. Some clones are absent from its copies; in checked studies, under half trace to an unresolved V gene, and the reason for the others is unknown. The sample table lists about 120,000 clones, almost 95% of them with a count of one. 1.7% of the sample rests with the top ten. Material: peripheral blood, obtained on day 0 of AZD1222 vaccination. The receptors come from an adult in good health.

V is TRBV28 and J is TRBJ1-4; no clear D gene. The CDR3 has 12 residues. Trimming left V 2 bases short and J 10 bases short, with 8 bases between. Germline CDR1 MDHEN, CDR2 SYDVKM. DNA for the CDR3: TGTGCCAGCAGTTTAAGCCGAGGAAAACTGTTTTTT. Residues: CASSLSRGKLFF.

The chain recombines TRBV24-1 with TRBJ1-2; D is undetermined. The V gene lost 2 bases and the J gene lost 7 bases, with 7 bases spanning the gap. Germline V gene lookup returns CDR1 KGHDR and CDR2 SFDVKD. The CDR3 extends over 12 amino acids. In DNA, the CDR3 is TGTGCCACCAGTGATTCCCTAAGTGGCTACACCTTC. Translating it yields CATSDSLSGYTF.

V and J are TRBV18 and TRBJ1-2; the D is unclear. This CDR3 is built from 15 residues. Looked up from germline, CDR1 is KGHSH and CDR2 is LQKENI. The ends were cut back, 0 bases at V and 4 bases at J, with 12 bases in the middle. CDR3 in DNA: TGTGCCAGCTCACCACCGGCCCGGACCCCCTATGGCTACACCTTC. Translating gives CASSPPARTPYGYTF. The variable domain in full, with the rest retrieved from reference TRBV18 and TRBJ1-2, is NAGVMQNPRHLVRRRGQEARLRCSPMKGHSHVYWYRQLPEEGLKFMVYLQKENIIDESGMPKERFSAEFPKEGPSILRIQQVVRGDSAAYFCASSPPARTPYGYTFGSGTRLTVV.

The chain links TRBV6-2 or TRBV6-3 to TRBJ1-2, with D perhaps matching TRBD1 (5 bases). Germline V gene lookup returns CDR1 MNHEY and CDR2 SVGEGT. Trimming cost V 7 bases and J 4 bases, with 13 bases left between them. The length of the CDR3 is 13 residues. The CDR3 sequence is CASTPGRRYGYTF. The CDR3, as DNA: TGTGCCAGCACCCCGGGACGCCGCTATGGCTACACCTTC.

The chain employs TRBV29-1 and TRBJ2-7; 8 positions match TRBD1. CDR1 SQVTM and CDR2 ANQGSEA come from the germline V gene. The J segment lost 2 bases and the V segment lost 3 bases, leaving 0 bases of the junction unmatched. The CDR3 length is 12 residues. The CDR3 protein is CSVEGQAYEQYF. The CDR3 coding sequence is TGCAGCGTTGAGGGACAGGCCTACGAGCAGTACTTC.

The rearrangement joins TRBV6-4 to TRBJ1-6; D is uncertain. CDR1 is MRHNA and CDR2 is SNTAGT in the germline V gene. Trimming shortened V by 0 bases and J by 7 bases, and 4 bases separated the two germline ends. The CDR3 runs to 13 residues. The CDR3 DNA reads as TGTGCCAGCAGTGACTCCCCAAATTCACCCCTCCACTTT. Translation: CASSDSPNSPLHF.

The gene calls are TRBV11-2 and TRBJ2-2; D not certain. V lost 3 bases to trimming and J lost 2 bases, with 7 bases between them. Germline CDR1 SGHAT, CDR2 FQNNGV. CDR3 size: 14 residues. The CDR3 nucleotides read TGTGCCAGCAGCTTGTATAGAAACACCGGGGAGCTGTTTTTT. Its protein product is CASSLYRNTGELFF.

The rearrangement joins TRBV29-1 to TRBJ2-7; 10 bases are shared with TRBD1. This CDR3 is 13 amino acids long. V trimming: 3 bases; J trimming: 3 bases; junction bases outside the gene matches: 2. Germline loops: CDR1 SQVTM, CDR2 ANQGSEA. CDR3 amino acids: CSVERDRGYEQYF. The CDR3 coding sequence is TGCAGCGTTGAGAGGGACAGGGGCTACGAGCAGTACTTC.

The V gene is TRBV4-1, the J gene TRBJ1-2; tentative D call: TRBD1 (5 bases). V lost 1 base and J lost 0, with 12 bases in between. CDR3 length: 16 residues. The V gene's germline CDR1 is MGHRA and CDR2 YSYEKL. CDR3 nucleotide sequence: TGCGCCAGCAGCCAAGTGGGGGGTCTTTCTAACTATGGCTACACCTTC. Its translation: CASSQVGGLSNYGYTF.

The rearrangement joins TRBV12-3 or TRBV12-4 to TRBJ1-2, with D possibly matching TRBD1 (5 bases). With 3 bases removed from V and 2 bases from J, the gap between germline ends came to 7 bases. The CDR3 covers 13 residues. This CDR3 is CASSLGDNYGYTF. CDR3 sequence (DNA): TGTGCCAGCAGTTTGGGGGACAACTATGGCTACACCTTC.

This chain uses TRBV5-1 with TRBJ2-3, with 10 bases that match TRBD1. CDR1 and CDR2 from the germline V gene are SGHRS and YFSETQ. The CDR3 covers 14 residues. Trimming at V came to 3 bases and at J to 4 bases, leaving 2 bases not matched to a gene. The chain's CDR3 is CASSSGTGADTQYF. The CDR3 coding sequence is TGCGCCAGCAGCTCCGGGACAGGGGCAGATACGCAGTATTTT. Filled out from reference TRBV5-1 and TRBJ2-3, the complete variable domain reads KAGVTQTPRYLIKTRGQQVTLSCSPISGHRSVSWYQQTPGQGLQFLFEYFSETQRNKGNFPGRFSGRQFSNSRSEMNVSTLELGDSALYLCASSSGTGADTQYFGPGTRLTVL.

This sequence joins TRBV7-6 and TRBJ2-7; D is possibly TRBD1 (6 bases). The CDR3 sequence is 15 residues long. Germline CDR1 is SGHVS and CDR2 is FNYEAQ. V was cut by 5 bases and J by 2 bases, with 16 bases left in between. The CDR3 coding sequence is TGTGCCAGCAGCCAGGGGTGGCTAGTAACCTACGAGCAGTACTTC. Translation gives CASSQGWLVTYEQYF.

This chain links TRBV2 with TRBJ1-2, with D tentatively TRBD1 (5 bases). Trimming took 4 bases from V and 2 from J, leaving 8 bases between them. CDR3 length: 13 amino acids. Germline V gene data show CDR1 as SNHLY and CDR2 as FYNNEI. CDR3 in amino acids: CASSGQINYGYTF. CDR3 nucleotide sequence: TGTGCCAGCAGTGGACAGATAAACTATGGCTACACCTTC.

V and J are TRBV7-9 and TRBJ1-6; D call uncertain. The CDR3 loop spans 12 amino acids. CDR1 is SEHNR and CDR2 is FQNEAQ in the germline V gene (reference sequence). Trimming removed 0 bases at V and 9 bases at J, with 3 bases between. CDR3 sequence (DNA): TGTGCCAGCAGCTTAGCGGGTTCACCCCTCCACTTT. This sequence encodes CASSLAGSPLHF.

This clone appeared a single time. The rearrangement uses TRBV19 and TRBJ2-1; 9 bases map to TRBD2. Per germline, CDR1 LNHDA and CDR2 SQIVND (reference sequence). Unmatched junction bases numbered 10, after V lost 4 bases and J lost 9 bases. The CDR3 has 15 amino acids. The CDR3 here is CASSTIAGDRGEQFF. CDR3 in DNA: TGTGCCAGTAGTACAATAGCGGGAGATCGGGGTGAGCAGTTCTTC.

V gene TRBV3-1 (or the pseudogene TRBV3-2) combines with J gene TRBJ2-3; 7 positions match TRBD1. Per the germline V gene, CDR1 is LGHDT and CDR2 is YNNKEL (reference sequence). V shed 6 bases and J 6 bases; nucleotides not matched to a gene: 12. This CDR3 region has 15 residues. For the CDR3, the DNA is TGTGCCAGCAGTCTGGGGACAGTAGCCTTGGATACGCAGTATTTT. Translation: CASSLGTVALDTQYF.

This sequence joins TRBV11-2 and TRBJ2-7; a possible D gene is TRBD2 (5 bases). The germline V gene encodes CDR1 SGHAT and CDR2 FQNNGV. Trimming shortened V by 5 bases and J by 0 bases, and 17 bases separated the two germline ends. The CDR3 is 16 residues long. CDR3 loop: CASSLLPQAVSYEQYF. CDR3 bases: TGTGCCAGCAGCCTCCTTCCCCAAGCGGTCTCCTACGAGCAGTACTTC.

CDR3 loop: CSPARGNGYTF. The CDR3 region has the DNA TGCAGTCCCGCGCGGGGAAATGGCTACACCTTC. The rearrangement joins TRBV20-1 to TRBJ1-2, with D unresolved. CDR3 length equals 11 residues. V was shortened by 8 bases and J by 6 bases, with 13 bases between the two germline ends. Germline V gene sequence: CDR1 DFQATT, CDR2 SNEGSKA (reference sequence).

The rearrangement joins TRBV30 to TRBJ2-7; D could derive from TRBD1 or TRBD2 (6 bases each). V dropped 4 bases and J dropped 7 bases, with 17 bases sitting between them. The CDR3 loop spans 13 amino acids. Germline V gene lookup returns CDR1 GTSNPN and CDR2 SVGIG (reference sequence). Written as DNA, the CDR3 is TGTGCCTGGACTGGAGGGGGTGAAGGGGAGCAGTACTTC. Amino acid sequence: CAWTGGGEGEQYF.

This clone came up a few times. This chain links TRBV4-3 with TRBJ1-6; the match to TRBD1 covers 9 bases. In germline, CDR1 is LGHNA, CDR2 YSLEER. This CDR3 has 15 residues. J gave up 10 bases and V 3 bases, and 7 bases lay outside the gene matches. The chain's CDR3 is CASSQDRDRASPLHF. The CDR3 DNA follows: TGCGCCAGCAGCCAGGACCGGGACAGGGCATCACCCCTCCACTTT.

The chain is built from TRBV18 and TRBJ2-7; the match to TRBD2 covers 7 bases. CDR1 and CDR2 from the germline V gene are KGHSH and LQKENI. CDR3 size: 15 residues. Germline trimming cut 3 bases from V and 0 bases from J; bases unmatched to any gene: 5. The CDR3 DNA sequence: TGTGCCAGCTCACCCCTAGCGGCAAGCTCCTACGAGCAGTACTTC. Translated, it gives CASSPLAASSYEQYF.

This clone has a single count. The gene calls are TRBV6-5 and TRBJ2-3; maybe TRBD2 (6 bases). The CDR3 consists of 15 residues. V lost 0 bases to trimming and J lost 1 base, with 8 bases between them. Germline CDR1 is MNHEY and CDR2 is SVGAGI. The CDR3 reads CASSYSLAGTDTQYF. Written as DNA, the CDR3 is TGTGCCAGCAGTTACTCGTTAGCGGGCACAGATACGCAGTATTTT.

The J gene is TRBJ2-5, the V gene TRBV18; maybe TRBD2 (6 bases). Germline values: CDR1 KGHSH, CDR2 LQKENI. This CDR3 is 14 amino acids long. V shed 0 bases and J shed 2 bases, with 7 bases lying between them. The DNA of the CDR3 is TGTGCCAGCTCACCACCGGGACTTCAAGAGACCCAGTACTTC. This gives the protein CASSPPGLQETQYF.

The chain recombines TRBV6-5 with TRBJ2-1; TRBD2 matches 8 bases. V was pared by 6 bases and J by 3 bases, with 7 bases of the junction left unmatched. The CDR3 has 15 residues. Looked up from germline, CDR1 is MNHEY and CDR2 is SVGAGI. Written as DNA, the CDR3 is TGTGCCAGCAGCCCCCAGCGGGGGAACTACAATGAGCAGTTCTTC. Translated, it gives CASSPQRGNYNEQFF.

This clone was detected once. This rearrangement joins TRBV7-3 to TRBJ1-1; TRBD1 is a possible D gene (6 bases). CDR3 length equals 15 residues. Trimming shortened V by 5 bases and J by 0 bases, and 13 bases separated the two germline ends. Germline loops: CDR1 SGHTA, CDR2 FQGTGA. The CDR3 bases are TGTGCCAGCAGCCTAGGGGGGGTCTTGAACACTGAAGCTTTCTTT. Translating it yields CASSLGGVLNTEAFF.

The chain uses TRBV7-2 and TRBJ2-5, with TRBD1 as a possible D gene (5 bases). Between the trimmed V and J ends, which lost 1 base and 5 bases, there was a span of 11 bases. This CDR3 comprises 14 residues. Germline assignment: CDR1 SGHTA and CDR2 FQGNSA. The chain's CDR3 is CASSLVAGKETQYF. The CDR3 DNA reads TGTGCCAGCAGCTTAGTTGCAGGGAAGGAGACCCAGTACTTC.

The rearrangement links TRBV18 to TRBJ1-3; possible D gene TRBD1, 5 bases. CDR3 length: 17 residues. V was trimmed by 3 bases and J by 0 bases, leaving 15 bases between them. The germline V gene encodes CDR1 KGHSH and CDR2 LQKENI. CDR3 sequence reads: CASSPSQGFNSGNTIYF. DNA for the CDR3: TGTGCCAGCTCACCGTCGCAGGGTTTTAACTCTGGAAACACCATATATTTT.

This sequence joins TRBV19 and TRBJ1-5; D is perhaps TRBD1 (6 bases). V gave up 3 bases and J gave up 7 bases, with 16 bases separating them. Germline V CDR1 and CDR2: LNHDA, SQIVND (reference sequence). The CDR3 is 15 amino acids. Here the CDR3 reads CASSMGTLQVQPQHF. The CDR3 DNA sequence: TGTGCCAGTAGTATGGGGACACTCCAGGTCCAGCCCCAGCATTTT. Supplemented by reference TRBV19 and TRBJ1-5, the full variable domain reads DGGITQSPKYLFRKEGQNVTLSCEQNLNHDAMYWYRQDPGQGLRLIYYSQIVNDFQKGDIAEGYSVSREKKESFPLTVTSAQKNPTAFYLCASSMGTLQVQPQHFGDGTRLSIL.

The CDR3, as DNA: TGTGCCAGCAGTGAGTGGGGTGAGCAGTTCTTC. Translation: CASSEWGEQFF. The rearrangement uses TRBV2 and TRBJ2-1; D is unclear. The germline V and J ends were trimmed by 3 bases and 9 bases, with 6 bases remaining between them. This CDR3 region has 11 residues. The V gene's germline CDR1 is SNHLY and CDR2 FYNNEI.

V and J are TRBV30 and TRBJ2-5; D unresolved. Germline CDR1 GTSNPN, CDR2 SVGIG (reference sequence). V lost 2 bases and J lost 5, with 12 bases in between. This CDR3 spans 13 amino acids. This chain's CDR3 is CAWSSIDGETQYF. CDR3 nucleotide sequence: TGTGCCTGGAGTAGTATTGACGGGGAGACCCAGTACTTC.